This T cell receptor (beta chain) derives from a study of tissue T cells after allogeneic stem cell transplantation. Trimming took 4 bases from V and 0 from J, leaving 11 bases between them. Germline V gives CDR1 NSQYPW, CDR2 LRSPGD (reference sequence). The CDR3 extends over 15 amino acids. Of note for this clone: Gene names and germline refer to mouse. The DNA ends 1 residue before the CDR3 does, and the rest of the CDR3 is filled in from the germline J gene.

Sequencing used immunoSEQ multiplex PCR; TCRdb keeps in-frame clones, though not all of them. The sample holds approximately 50,000 clones, about three quarters seen once. The chain couples TRBV1 to TRBJ2-5; possible D gene TRBD1, 6 bases. The TCR originated in a pool of C57BL/6 mice in good health. Sequencing was performed on sorted cells pooled from one or two spleens. CDR3 amino acids: CTCSGGTINQDTQYF. The CDR3 bases that were read are TGCACCTGCAGTGGAGGGACAATTAACCAAGACACCCAGTAC.